This T cell receptor beta chain originates from a study of lymphopenia after photon versus proton radiotherapy. Whole-study results and caveats: After lymphocyte nadir, photon-treated repertoires showed oligoclonal expansion, especially CD8+ Temra.

The CDR3 has 14 residues. The junction had 6 bases not matched to a gene; V was cut back by 5 bases and J by 7 bases. CDR1 is SGHRS, CDR2 YFSETQ, per germline. About this clone itself: The antigen remains unidentified.

Repertoires were generated with immunoSEQ multiplex PCR, while TCRdb's copy carries only in-frame clones and drops some. Here the sample spans some 40,000 clones, 86% being singletons. The chain is built from TRBV5-1 and TRBJ2-1, with 10 bases that match TRBD2. The sample here was peripheral blood, taken from a patient treated with proton-based radiotherapy. The sequence was collected from a woman in her sixties or seventies with pancreatic cancer. Some clones in this sample may be carry-over from other donors' samples. This chain's CDR3 is CASSTSGMRNEQFF. The DNA of the CDR3 is TGCGCCAGCAGTACTAGCGGGATGAGAAATGAGCAGTTCTTC.